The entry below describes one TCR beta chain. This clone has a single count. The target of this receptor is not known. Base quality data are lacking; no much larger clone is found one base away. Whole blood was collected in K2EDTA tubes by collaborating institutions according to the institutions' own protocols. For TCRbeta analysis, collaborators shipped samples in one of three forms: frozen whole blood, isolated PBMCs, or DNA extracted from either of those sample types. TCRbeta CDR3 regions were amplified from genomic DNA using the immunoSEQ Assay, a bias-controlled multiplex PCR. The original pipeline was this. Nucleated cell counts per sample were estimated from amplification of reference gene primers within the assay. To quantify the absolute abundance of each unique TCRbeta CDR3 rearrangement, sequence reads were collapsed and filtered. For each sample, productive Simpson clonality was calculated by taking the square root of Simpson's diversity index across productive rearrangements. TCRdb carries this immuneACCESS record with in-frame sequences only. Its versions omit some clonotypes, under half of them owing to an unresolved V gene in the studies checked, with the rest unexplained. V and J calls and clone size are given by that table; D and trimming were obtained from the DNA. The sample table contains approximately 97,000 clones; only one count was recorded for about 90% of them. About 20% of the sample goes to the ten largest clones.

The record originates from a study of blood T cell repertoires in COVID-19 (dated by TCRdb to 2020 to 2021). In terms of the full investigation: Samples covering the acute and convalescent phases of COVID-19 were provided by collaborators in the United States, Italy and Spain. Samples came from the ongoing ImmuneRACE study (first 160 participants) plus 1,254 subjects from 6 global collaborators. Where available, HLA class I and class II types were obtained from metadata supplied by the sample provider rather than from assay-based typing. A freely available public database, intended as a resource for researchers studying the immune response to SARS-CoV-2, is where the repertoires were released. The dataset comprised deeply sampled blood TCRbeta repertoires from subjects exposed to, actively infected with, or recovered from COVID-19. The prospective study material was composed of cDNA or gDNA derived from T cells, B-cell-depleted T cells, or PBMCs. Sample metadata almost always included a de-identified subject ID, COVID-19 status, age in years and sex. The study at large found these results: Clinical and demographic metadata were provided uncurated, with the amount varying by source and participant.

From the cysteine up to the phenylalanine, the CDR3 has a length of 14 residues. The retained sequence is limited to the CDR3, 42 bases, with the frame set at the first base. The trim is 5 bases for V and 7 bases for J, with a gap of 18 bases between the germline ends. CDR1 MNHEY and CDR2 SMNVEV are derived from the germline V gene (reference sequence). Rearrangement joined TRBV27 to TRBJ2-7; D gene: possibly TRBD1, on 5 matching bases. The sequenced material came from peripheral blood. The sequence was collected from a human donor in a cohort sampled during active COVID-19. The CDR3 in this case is CASSPPRGFEEQYF. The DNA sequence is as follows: TGTGCCAGCAGTCCTCCAAGGGGATTTGAGGAGCAGTACTTC.